This record covers a single T cell receptor beta chain. This table comes from immunoSEQ multiplex PCR, and its TCRdb copy is limited to in-frame clones, with some not included. This table has around 140,000 clones, around 92% appearing once. The sample comes from a study of control samples from healthy donors and cancer patients. V was pared by 8 bases and J by 5 bases, with 15 bases between. The CDR3 covers 13 residues. CDR1 is SNHLY, CDR2 FYNNEI, per germline. This sequence was found in a woman aged 50 to 60 in good health. This chain uses TRBV2 with TRBJ2-5, with D tentatively TRBD2 (7 bases). Material for sequencing was blood. In DNA, the CDR3 is TGTGCCAGCGGGCGGGGGCCTCGGGAGACCCAGTACTTC. It translates to CASGRGPRETQYF. Together with reference TRBV2 and TRBJ2-5, the CDR3 gives the full variable domain: EPEVTQTPSHQVTQMGQEVILRCVPISNHLYFYWYRQILGQKVEFLVSFYNNEISEKSEIFDDQFSVERPDGSNFTLKIRSTKLEDSAMYFCASGRGPRETQYFGPGTRLLVL.